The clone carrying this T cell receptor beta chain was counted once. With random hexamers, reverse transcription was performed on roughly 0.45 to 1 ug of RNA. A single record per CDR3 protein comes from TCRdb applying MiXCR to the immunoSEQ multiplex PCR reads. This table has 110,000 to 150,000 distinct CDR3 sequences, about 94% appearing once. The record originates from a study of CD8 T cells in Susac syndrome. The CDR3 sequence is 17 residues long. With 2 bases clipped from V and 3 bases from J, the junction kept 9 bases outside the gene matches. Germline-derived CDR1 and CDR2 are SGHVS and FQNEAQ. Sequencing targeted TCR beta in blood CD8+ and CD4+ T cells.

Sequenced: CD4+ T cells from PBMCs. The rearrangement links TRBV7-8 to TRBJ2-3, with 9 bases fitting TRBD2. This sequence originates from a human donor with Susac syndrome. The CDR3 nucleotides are TGTGCCAGCAGCTTACGGGCGCGGGGGGGCCCGACAGATACGCAGTATTTT. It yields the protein CASSLRARGGPTDTQYF.